These 11 T cell receptor beta chains were sequenced from one sample in a study of T cell responses to AZD1222 COVID-19 vaccine. Method: immunoSEQ multiplex PCR; TCRdb's copy keeps in-frame clones and lacks some. The repertoire holds some 99,000 clones, around 87% seen once, with around 4.6% in the top ten. Sequenced material: peripheral blood, taken 28 days after the second AZD1222 dose. The source of these receptors is an adult who received the AZD1222 COVID-19 vaccine.

Comment on this clone: Within the sample, other DNA sequences also encode this same CDR3. This rearrangement joins TRBV7-9 to TRBJ1-1; maybe TRBD1 (6 bases). The CDR3 covers 14 residues. The germline V gene encodes CDR1 SEHNR and CDR2 FQNEAQ (reference sequence). Trimming left V 1 base short and J 7 bases short, with 13 bases between. CDR3 region: CASSLVAGGGEAFF. For the CDR3, the DNA is TGTGCCAGCAGCTTAGTGGCGGGGGGCGGTGAAGCTTTCTTT.

This clone appeared once. The chain combines TRBV11-3 with TRBJ1-1; unclear D gene. CDR1 and CDR2 from the germline V gene are SGHNT and YENEEA. CDR3 length equals 13 residues. V was pared by 3 bases and J by 1 base, with 6 bases between. CDR3 region: CASSFSENTEAFF. Here the CDR3 DNA reads TGTGCCAGCAGCTTCTCCGAGAACACTGAAGCTTTCTTT.

This clone was counted many times. This chain uses TRBV6-2 or TRBV6-3 with TRBJ2-7; 7 bases agree with TRBD1. There are 15 residues in the CDR3. V lost 6 bases, J lost 0 bases, and 8 bases stayed unmatched. From germline, CDR1 is MNHEY and CDR2 SVGEGT. CDR3 sequence (DNA): TGTGCCAGCAGCCGCGGACAGGATAGCTCCTACGAGCAGTACTTC. Translating gives CASSRGQDSSYEQYF.

The chain carries TRBV5-1 and TRBJ2-1; D is unresolved. The V gene's germline CDR1 is SGHRS and CDR2 YFSETQ. The ends were cut back, 0 bases at V and 6 bases at J, with 16 bases in the middle. The CDR3 spans 16 residues. The CDR3 nucleotides read TGCGCCAGCAGCTTGGGTAGGTTAGAAGGCCTCAATGAGCAGTTCTTC. It encodes CASSLGRLEGLNEQFF.

The V gene is TRBV6-5, the J gene TRBJ2-1; a possible D gene is TRBD1 (6 bases). V lost 2 bases and J lost 11, with 13 bases in between. This CDR3 has 13 residues. Germline V gives CDR1 MNHEY, CDR2 SVGAGI. CDR3 in DNA: TGTGCCAGCAGTTACCGATCCGGGACAAAGCAGTTCTTC. This translates into CASSYRSGTKQFF.

The rearrangement uses TRBV5-4 and TRBJ1-2; D might be TRBD1 (5 bases). Germline lookup yields CDR1 SGHNT and CDR2 YYREEE (reference sequence). V lost 4 bases to trimming and J lost 5 bases, with 9 bases between them. The CDR3 contains 12 residues. The DNA for the CDR3 is TGTGCCAGCAGCCCGGGACTTTATGGCTACACCTTC. Its translation is CASSPGLYGYTF.

CDR3 nucleotides: TGTGCCAGCAGTTACTCTGGGCAGGGCTTTTATGGCTACACCTTC. Amino acids: CASSYSGQGFYGYTF. This chain links TRBV6-5 with TRBJ1-2; D perhaps matches TRBD1 (5 bases). The germline V gene encodes CDR1 MNHEY and CDR2 SVGAGI. The CDR3 length is 15 residues. Deletions cut 0 bases from V and 5 bases from J, with 13 bases between.

Of note for this clone: Other DNA sequences from this sample encode an identical CDR3 as well. The CDR3: CASSLWVGQPQHF. CDR3 DNA: TGCGCCAGCAGCCTGTGGGTAGGTCAGCCCCAGCATTTT. The rearrangement joins TRBV4-1 to TRBJ1-5; no clear D. The ends were cut back, 4 bases at V and 6 bases at J, with 10 bases in the middle. CDR3 length equals 13 residues. Germline V gene sequence: CDR1 MGHRA, CDR2 YSYEKL.

CDR3 residues: CASSSRRGKAFF. The CDR3 DNA reads as TGTGCCAGCAGCTCCAGGCGAGGGAAGGCTTTCTTT. The rearrangement links TRBV6-5 to TRBJ1-1; unclear D gene. The CDR3 loop spans 12 amino acids. Germline lookup yields CDR1 MNHEY and CDR2 SVGAGI. The ends were cut back, 6 bases at V and 11 bases at J, with 16 bases in the middle.

This clone was picked up a small number of times. This chain joins TRBV4-2 and TRBJ2-3, with a tentative D call TRBD2 (6 bases). In germline, CDR1 is LGHNA, CDR2 YNFKEQ. This CDR3 is 15 amino acids long. The germline V and J ends were trimmed by 3 bases and 4 bases, with 14 bases remaining between them. The CDR3 DNA is TGTGCCAGCAGCCAGGAAGCCGCTAGCGCAGATACGCAGTATTTT. It yields the protein CASSQEAASADTQYF.

This clone came up once. This chain uses TRBV19 with TRBJ2-2; 9 nucleotides match TRBD1. The V segment lost 6 bases and the J segment 7 bases; nucleotides outside the gene matches: 6. CDR1 is LNHDA and CDR2 is SQIVND in the germline V gene (reference sequence). CDR3 size: 14 residues. The CDR3 DNA follows: TGTGCCAGTAGGTTAACAGGGGGCCACGGGGAGCTGTTTTTT. It encodes CASRLTGGHGELFF.